The rows below give T cell receptor beta chains drawn from one sample of a study of blood T cell repertoires in COVID-19. Profiling relied on immunoSEQ multiplex PCR, and the TCRdb table lists in-frame clones only, not all of them. In the table there are tens of thousands of clones, 80% to 90% of which are singletons. The sequenced material came from peripheral blood. These receptors were obtained from a human donor in a cohort sampled during active COVID-19. Both conserved end residues are part of each CDR3. A D gene is named only where the DNA matches it firmly. Clone size is not always given. Where it is, it says once, few, many or a class for expanded clones.

d_gene: TRBD2; j_gene: TRBJ2-5; v_gene: TRBV28; abundance: NA; CDR3nt: TGTGCCAGCACTTTCGGGGGGGCGGGAAAGACCCAGTACTTC; CDR3aa: CASTFGGAGKTQYF
d_gene: TRBD2; j_gene: TRBJ2-7; v_gene: TRBV7-2; abundance: NA; CDR3nt: TGTGCCAGCAGCTTATTTCTAGCGGGAGGGCGCGAGCAGTACTTC; CDR3aa: CASSLFLAGGREQYF
d_gene: NA; j_gene: TRBJ2-7; v_gene: TRBV5-1; abundance: NA; CDR3nt: TGCGCCAGCAGCCCCCAAGGACAGGCCCGGGGGGAGCAGTACTTC; CDR3aa: CASSPQGQARGEQYF
d_gene: NA; j_gene: TRBJ2-3; v_gene: TRBV3-1/TRBV3-2; abundance: NA; CDR3nt: TGTGCCAGCAGCCAAGATCTCAGCGTCACTAGCACAGATACGCAGTATTTT; CDR3aa: CASSQDLSVTSTDTQYF
d_gene: NA; j_gene: TRBJ2-7; v_gene: TRBV5-1; abundance: NA; CDR3nt: TGCGCCAGCAGCTCTGCAGGGGGGCGGGAGCAGTACTTC; CDR3aa: CASSSAGGREQYF
d_gene: NA; j_gene: TRBJ1-1; v_gene: TRBV6-2/TRBV6-3; abundance: NA; CDR3nt: TGTGCCAGCAGTTACTCGACCGGGCGGGTGAACACTGAAGCTTTCTTT; CDR3aa: CASSYSTGRVNTEAFF
d_gene: TRBD1; j_gene: TRBJ2-1; v_gene: TRBV7-8; abundance: once; CDR3nt: TGTGCCAGCAGCGTTGGACAGGCGACGAGTTACAATGAGCAGTTCTTC; CDR3aa: CASSVGQATSYNEQFF
d_gene: TRBD1; j_gene: TRBJ1-2; v_gene: TRBV11-2; abundance: once; CDR3nt: TGTGCCAGCAGCGAACAGGGACAGAACTATGGCTACACCTTC; CDR3aa: CASSEQGQNYGYTF
d_gene: NA; j_gene: TRBJ2-2; v_gene: TRBV28; abundance: NA; CDR3nt: TGTGCCAGCAGTTTCGGCACCGGGGAGCTGTTTTTT; CDR3aa: CASSFGTGELFF
d_gene: NA; j_gene: TRBJ2-1; v_gene: TRBV27; abundance: NA; CDR3nt: TGTGCCAGCAGTTTAAAGTTTAGACCGACAGCTTACAATGAGCAGTTCTTC; CDR3aa: CASSLKFRPTAYNEQFF
d_gene: TRBD1; j_gene: TRBJ1-6; v_gene: TRBV4-3; abundance: NA; CDR3nt: TGCGCCAGCAGCCTCCGGACAGGGGCTGGCTCCTATAATTCACCCCTCCACTTT; CDR3aa: CASSLRTGAGSYNSPLHF
d_gene: NA; j_gene: TRBJ2-7; v_gene: TRBV20-1; abundance: NA; CDR3nt: TGCAGTGCGGAAGGAGAGAGGGAGCAGTACTTC; CDR3aa: CSAEGEREQYF
d_gene: NA; j_gene: TRBJ1-4; v_gene: TRBV28; abundance: NA; CDR3nt: TGTGCCAGCAGTTTAATCAGGAACCCCAAAAAACTGTTTTTT; CDR3aa: CASSLIRNPKKLFF
d_gene: NA; j_gene: TRBJ2-3; v_gene: TRBV7-9; abundance: NA; CDR3nt: TGTGCCAGCACCAAGGGGGGGGGCCTTAAGGATACGCAGTATTTT; CDR3aa: CASTKGGGLKDTQYF
d_gene: NA; j_gene: TRBJ1-1; v_gene: TRBV7-2; abundance: NA; CDR3nt: TGTGCCAGCAGCTTATCGGTGGGCGCTGAAGCTTTCTTT; CDR3aa: CASSLSVGAEAFF
d_gene: NA; j_gene: TRBJ2-3; v_gene: TRBV28; abundance: NA; CDR3nt: TGTGCCAGCAGCAGCGAGGGTAGCGGAAGAGATACGCAGTATTTT; CDR3aa: CASSSEGSGRDTQYF
d_gene: TRBD2; j_gene: TRBJ2-1; v_gene: TRBV19; abundance: NA; CDR3nt: TGTGCCAGTAGTGTCAGCGGGAGGGAGCAGTTCTTC; CDR3aa: CASSVSGREQFF
d_gene: NA; j_gene: TRBJ2-6; v_gene: TRBV5-1; abundance: NA; CDR3nt: TGCGCCAGCAGCCGTTCGGGTTTTGGGGCCAACGTCCTGACTTTC; CDR3aa: CASSRSGFGANVLTF
d_gene: NA; j_gene: TRBJ2-7; v_gene: TRBV28; abundance: NA; CDR3nt: TGTGCCAGCAGTCCCCGGTCGGACTCGGCCGAGCAGTACTTC; CDR3aa: CASSPRSDSAEQYF
d_gene: NA; j_gene: TRBJ2-1; v_gene: TRBV7-2; abundance: NA; CDR3nt: TGTGCCAGCAGCTTAGTGGGGGCCTTGGATGAGCAGTTCTTC; CDR3aa: CASSLVGALDEQFF
d_gene: TRBD1; j_gene: TRBJ1-6; v_gene: TRBV27; abundance: NA; CDR3nt: TGTGCCACCAAGCGGGACAGGGCAATTCCCTCCTATAATTCACCCCTCCACTTT; CDR3aa: CATKRDRAIPSYNSPLHF
d_gene: NA; j_gene: TRBJ1-5; v_gene: TRBV28; abundance: NA; CDR3nt: TGTGCCAGCAGGGCAGACAGGCCAGACGAGCATTTT; CDR3aa: CASRADRPDEHF
d_gene: NA; j_gene: TRBJ1-1; v_gene: TRBV7-2; abundance: NA; CDR3nt: TGTGCCAGCAGCCCGTACATGGAGACTGAAGCTTTCTTT; CDR3aa: CASSPYMETEAFF
d_gene: TRBD2; j_gene: TRBJ2-2; v_gene: TRBV24-1; abundance: NA; CDR3nt: TGTGCCACCCGGACTAGCGGCATCACCGGGGAGCTGTTTTTT; CDR3aa: CATRTSGITGELFF
d_gene: NA; j_gene: TRBJ1-2; v_gene: TRBV6-2/TRBV6-3; abundance: NA; CDR3nt: TGTGCCAGCAGTTACATCGGACAGCCCTATGGCTACACCTTC; CDR3aa: CASSYIGQPYGYTF
d_gene: NA; j_gene: TRBJ2-7; v_gene: TRBV11-1; abundance: NA; CDR3nt: TGTGCCAGCAGCCCCCAGGGCTCCTACGAGCAGTACTTC; CDR3aa: CASSPQGSYEQYF
d_gene: NA; j_gene: TRBJ2-5; v_gene: TRBV5-1; abundance: NA; CDR3nt: TGCGCCAGCAGCTTAGTACCCACCGGATCAGCGGGCCAAGAGACCCAGTACTTC; CDR3aa: CASSLVPTGSAGQETQYF
d_gene: NA; j_gene: TRBJ1-1; v_gene: TRBV28; abundance: NA; CDR3nt: TGTGCCAGCAGTTTAGAGAGAGAAGCTTTCTTT; CDR3aa: CASSLEREAFF
d_gene: TRBD1; j_gene: TRBJ1-2; v_gene: TRBV2; abundance: NA; CDR3nt: TGTGCCGGCAGAGTAACCGGGACAGGGGGAGTGGAGGGCTACACCTTC; CDR3aa: CAGRVTGTGGVEGYTF
d_gene: TRBD1; j_gene: TRBJ2-5; v_gene: TRBV9; abundance: NA; CDR3nt: TGTGCCAGCAGCGTAGGGACAGGCTGGAGGACCCAGTACTTC; CDR3aa: CASSVGTGWRTQYF
d_gene: TRBD2; j_gene: TRBJ2-3; v_gene: TRBV24-1; abundance: NA; CDR3nt: TGTGCCACCAGTGAGGGACTAGCGGGAGTTTCTCCCACAGATACGCAGTATTTT; CDR3aa: CATSEGLAGVSPTDTQYF
d_gene: NA; j_gene: TRBJ2-1; v_gene: TRBV6-1; abundance: once; CDR3nt: TGTGCCAGCAGTGAAGTTACTAGCCGGTCCTACAATGAGCAGTTCTTC; CDR3aa: CASSEVTSRSYNEQFF